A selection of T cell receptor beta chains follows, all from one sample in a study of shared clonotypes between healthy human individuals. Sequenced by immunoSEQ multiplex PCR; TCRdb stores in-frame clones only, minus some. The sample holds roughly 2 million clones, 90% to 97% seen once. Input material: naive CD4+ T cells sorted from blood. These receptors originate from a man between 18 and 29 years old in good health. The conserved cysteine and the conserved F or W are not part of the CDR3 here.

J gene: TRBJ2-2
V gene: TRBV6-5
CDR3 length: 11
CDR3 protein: ASSNTNTGELF

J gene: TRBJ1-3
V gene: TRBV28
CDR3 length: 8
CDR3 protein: ASRGNTIY

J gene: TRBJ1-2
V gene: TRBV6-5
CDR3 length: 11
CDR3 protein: ASSLQGSYGYT

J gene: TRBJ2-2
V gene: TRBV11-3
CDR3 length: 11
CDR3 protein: ASSHRVTGELF

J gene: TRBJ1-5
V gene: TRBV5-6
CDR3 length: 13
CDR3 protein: ASSLRGLGNQPQH

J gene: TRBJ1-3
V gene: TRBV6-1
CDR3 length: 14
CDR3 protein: ASSAQQGSPWNTIY

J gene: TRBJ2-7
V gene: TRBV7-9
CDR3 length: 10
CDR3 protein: ASSLESYEQY

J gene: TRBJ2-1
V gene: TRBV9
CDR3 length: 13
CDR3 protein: ASSVGGTDHNEQF

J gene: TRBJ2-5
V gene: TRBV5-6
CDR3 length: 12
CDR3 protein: ASRPGHPSETQY

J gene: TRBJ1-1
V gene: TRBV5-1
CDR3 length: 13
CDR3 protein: ASSSEQGVNTEAF

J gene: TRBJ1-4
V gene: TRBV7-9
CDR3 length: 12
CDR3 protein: ASSKGRINEKLF

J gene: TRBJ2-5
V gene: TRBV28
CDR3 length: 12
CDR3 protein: ATRLAGGRETQY

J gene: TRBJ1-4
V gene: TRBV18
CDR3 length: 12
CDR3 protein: ASSPLQEGEKLF

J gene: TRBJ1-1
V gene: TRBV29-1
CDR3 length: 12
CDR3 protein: SAVLNTGSTEAF

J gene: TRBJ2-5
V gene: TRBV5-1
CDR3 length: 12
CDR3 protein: ASSWGAGEETQY

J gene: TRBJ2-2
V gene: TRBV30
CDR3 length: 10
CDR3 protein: AWSVPPGELF

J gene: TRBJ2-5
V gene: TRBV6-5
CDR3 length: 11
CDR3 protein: ASSLTGRETQY

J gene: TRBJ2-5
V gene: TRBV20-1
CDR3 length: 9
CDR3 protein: SLAFQETQY

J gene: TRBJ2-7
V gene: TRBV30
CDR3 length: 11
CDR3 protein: AWIPLQADEQY

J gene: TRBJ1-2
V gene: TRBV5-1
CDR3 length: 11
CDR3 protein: ASSLATSRGYT

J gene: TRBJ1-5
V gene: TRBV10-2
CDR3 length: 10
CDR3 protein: ASSIVGQPQH

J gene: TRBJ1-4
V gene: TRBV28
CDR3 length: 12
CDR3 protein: ASKTTVEGEKLF

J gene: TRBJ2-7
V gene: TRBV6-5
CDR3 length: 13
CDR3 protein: ASTLSGKGPSEQY

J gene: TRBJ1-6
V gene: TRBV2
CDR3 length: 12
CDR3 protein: ASSLGTGSTPLH

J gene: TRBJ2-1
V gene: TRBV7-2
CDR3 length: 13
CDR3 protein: ASSLSPWDRDEQF

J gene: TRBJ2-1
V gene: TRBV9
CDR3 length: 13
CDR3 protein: ASSSTGSSYNEQF

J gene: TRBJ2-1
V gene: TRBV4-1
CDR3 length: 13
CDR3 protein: ASSQGRGKYNEQF

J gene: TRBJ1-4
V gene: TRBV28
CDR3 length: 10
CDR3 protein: ASGRGNEKLF

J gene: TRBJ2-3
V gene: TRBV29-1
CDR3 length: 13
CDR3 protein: SVDMASGSRDTQY

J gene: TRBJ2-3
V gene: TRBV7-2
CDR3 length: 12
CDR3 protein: ASSLAGRADTQY

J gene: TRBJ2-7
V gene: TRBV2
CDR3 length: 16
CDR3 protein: ASSEVGYALGLGDEQY

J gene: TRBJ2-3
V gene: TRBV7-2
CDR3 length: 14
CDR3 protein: ASSPRAGLGADTQY

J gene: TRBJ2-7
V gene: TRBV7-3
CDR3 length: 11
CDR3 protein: ASSLVDGYEQY

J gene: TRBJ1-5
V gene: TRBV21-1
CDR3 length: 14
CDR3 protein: ASSTPPGHINQPQH

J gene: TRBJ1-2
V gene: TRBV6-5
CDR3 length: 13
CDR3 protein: ASRSPGTGTYGYT

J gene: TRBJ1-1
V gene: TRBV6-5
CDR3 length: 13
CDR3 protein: ASSSQGNMNTEAF

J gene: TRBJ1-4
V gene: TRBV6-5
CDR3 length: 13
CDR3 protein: ASSPPRDRGEKLF

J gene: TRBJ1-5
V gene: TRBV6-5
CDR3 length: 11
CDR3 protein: ASSLVRYQPQH

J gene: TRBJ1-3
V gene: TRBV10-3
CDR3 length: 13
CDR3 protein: AISPTGISGNTIY

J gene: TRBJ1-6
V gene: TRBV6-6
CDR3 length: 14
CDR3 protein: ASSPGQGARGSPLH

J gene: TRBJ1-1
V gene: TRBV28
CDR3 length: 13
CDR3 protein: ASSPLPRDGTEAF

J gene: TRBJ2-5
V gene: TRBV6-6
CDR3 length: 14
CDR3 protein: ASSFVAGGPGETQY

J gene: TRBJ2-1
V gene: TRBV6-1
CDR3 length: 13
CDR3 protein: ASSSLGGGINEQF

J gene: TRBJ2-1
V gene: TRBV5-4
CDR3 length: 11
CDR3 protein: ASSLGREDEQF

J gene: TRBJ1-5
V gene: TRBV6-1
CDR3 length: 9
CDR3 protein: ASSEKGPQH

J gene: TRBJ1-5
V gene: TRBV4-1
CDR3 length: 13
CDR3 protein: ASSQVAGAGQPQH

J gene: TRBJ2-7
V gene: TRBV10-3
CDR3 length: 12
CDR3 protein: ASVTGTGAYEQY

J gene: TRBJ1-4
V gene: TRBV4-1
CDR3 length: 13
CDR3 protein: ASSQDQGYNEKLF

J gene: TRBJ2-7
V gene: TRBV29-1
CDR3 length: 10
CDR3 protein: SVVKGAREQY

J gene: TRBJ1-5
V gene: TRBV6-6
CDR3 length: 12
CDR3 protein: ASSYEQSNQPQH

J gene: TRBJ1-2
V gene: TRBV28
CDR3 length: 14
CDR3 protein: ASSSSGTPNNYGYT

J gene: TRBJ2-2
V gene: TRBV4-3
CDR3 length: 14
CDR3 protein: ASSQEIGTNTGELF

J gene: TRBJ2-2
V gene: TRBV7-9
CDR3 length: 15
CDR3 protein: ASTSRTSGGNTGELF

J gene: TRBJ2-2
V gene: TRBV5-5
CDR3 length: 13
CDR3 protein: ASSLVQSPTGELF

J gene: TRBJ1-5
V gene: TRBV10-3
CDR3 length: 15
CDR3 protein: AISPTIGSETNQPQH